The clone carrying this TCR beta chain was counted between two and nine times. Its antigen is unidentified. The CDR3 end falls 3 residues outside the read, so it is completed with the germline J gene. In germline, CDR1 is SEHNR, CDR2 FQNEAQ (reference sequence). This CDR3 contains 14 residues. The sample comes from a study of T cell clonality in common variable immunodeficiency. Overall study findings and caveats: In common variable immunodeficiency, TCR beta chains reportedly carried fewer deletions and N-nucleotide insertions.

Assay used: immunoSEQ multiplex PCR; TCRdb lists only in-frame clones, some missing. The sample yields 2,600 or so clones, without any singletons. The TCR was taken from a human donor with common variable immunodeficiency. Sequencing was done on a sample of peripheral blood mononuclear cells. The V call is TRBV7-9, the J call TRBJ2-4; D not resolved. CDR3 DNA (partial): TGTGCCAGCAGCCCCAACTTAGACTTCCCCGCT. Its translation: CASSPNLDFPA. The whole CDR3 reads CASSPNLDFPAQYF.